One sample yielded the 11 T cell receptor beta chains listed below, sequenced in a study of blood T cell repertoires in COVID-19. The assay was immunoSEQ multiplex PCR, and TCRdb's table has in-frame clones only and misses some. In the table there are about 260,000 clones, 75% to 90% of which are singletons. Sequenced sample: peripheral blood. Receptor source: a middle-aged woman who had recovered from COVID-19.

The CDR3 spells CAWSVPYRLFANTGELFF. The DNA of the CDR3 is TGTGCCTGGAGTGTACCTTACAGGCTTTTCGCGAACACCGGGGAGCTGTTTTTT. This chain connects TRBV30 to TRBJ2-2, with a weak D call TRBD1 (5 bases). Trimming took off 0 bases at V and 0 bases at J, with 17 bases between the two ends. This CDR3 comprises 18 residues. Germline V gives CDR1 GTSNPN, CDR2 SVGIG (reference sequence).

The V gene is TRBV5-1, the J gene TRBJ2-7; 10 nucleotides agree with TRBD2. CDR1 and CDR2 from the germline V gene are SGHRS and YFSETQ. This CDR3 has 16 residues. V trimming: 0 bases; J trimming: 0 bases; junction bases outside the gene matches: 3. This CDR3 reads CASSLERGGGSYEQYF. CDR3 in DNA: TGCGCCAGCAGCTTGGAGCGGGGGGGTGGCTCCTACGAGCAGTACTTC.

The gene calls are TRBV7-9 and TRBJ2-2; TRBD2 matches at 7 bases. The germline gives CDR1 SEHNR, CDR2 FQNEAQ (reference sequence). V shed 5 bases, J shed 1 base, and the junction held 10 bases outside the gene matches. CDR3 size: 17 residues. The CDR3 region is CASSRPLAALNTGELFF. In DNA form, the CDR3 reads TGTGCCAGCAGCCGGCCTCTAGCGGCCCTGAACACCGGGGAGCTGTTTTTT.

V usage is TRBV15 and J usage is TRBJ1-2, with D perhaps TRBD1 (5 bases). This CDR3 has 12 amino acids. The V gene lost 7 bases and the J gene lost 4 bases, with 10 bases spanning the gap. CDR1 LNHNV and CDR2 YYDKDF come from the germline V gene (reference sequence). In DNA, the CDR3 is TGTGCCACCACCGCGGGGGGCTATGGCTACACCTTC. Amino acid sequence: CATTAGGYGYTF.

CDR3 in amino acids: CASSQDPVPYDTGELFF. CDR3 sequence (DNA): TGTGCCAGCAGCCAAGATCCGGTGCCCTACGACACCGGGGAGCTGTTTTTT. The J gene is TRBJ2-2, the V gene TRBV4-2; no clear D. The CDR3 consists of 17 residues. Germline-derived CDR1 and CDR2 are LGHNA and YNFKEQ. V shed 0 bases and J shed 3 bases, with 14 bases lying between them.

A few counts support this clone. The CDR3 nucleotides read TGTGCCAGCTGGGTTGAGGGGACAGGGTCCTACGAGCAGTACTTC. Translated, it gives CASWVEGTGSYEQYF. This rearrangement joins TRBV2 to TRBJ2-7, with 9 bases identical to TRBD1. CDR3 length equals 15 residues. Per germline, CDR1 SNHLY and CDR2 FYNNEI. The V gene end was trimmed by 8 bases and the J gene end by 1 base; junction bases not matched to a gene: 9.

The V call is TRBV6-1, the J call TRBJ2-5; TRBD2 is a possible D gene (7 bases). The CDR3 totals 10 residues. The ends were cut back, 8 bases at V and 9 bases at J, with 10 bases in the middle. Looked up from germline, CDR1 is MNHNS and CDR2 is SASEGT. CDR3 DNA sequence: TGTGCCAGCGAGGGGGGGGCCCAGTACTTC. This encodes CASEGGAQYF.

The chain carries TRBV27 and TRBJ2-4; 9 nucleotides agree with TRBD2. This CDR3 has 16 amino acids. V lost 3 bases, J lost 7 bases, and 10 bases stayed unmatched. Per germline, CDR1 MNHEY and CDR2 SMNVEV (reference sequence). CDR3 protein: CASSFLPLAGRNIQYF. The CDR3 region has the DNA TGTGCCAGCAGTTTTCTCCCACTAGCGGGTAGGAACATTCAGTACTTC.

The chain carries TRBV9 and TRBJ1-4; a possible D gene is TRBD1 (6 bases). This CDR3 has 15 amino acids. Germline CDR1 SGDLS, CDR2 YYNGEE. Deletions cut 4 bases from V and 7 bases from J, with 17 bases between. CDR3 region: CASSPRGGYGEKLFF. In DNA, the CDR3 is TGTGCCAGCAGCCCAAGGGGGGGGTATGGTGAAAAACTGTTTTTT.

Of note for this clone: The sample has other DNA sequences that encode this CDR3 too. This chain joins TRBV29-1 and TRBJ1-2, with a weak D call TRBD1 (6 bases). Germline CDR1 is SQVTM and CDR2 is ANQGSEA. The CDR3 is made up of 12 amino acids. Trimming removed 1 base from V and 5 bases from J, with 8 bases in between. The CDR3 spells CSVEGQGYGYTF. The CDR3 DNA reads as TGCAGCGTTGAAGGGCAGGGGTATGGCTACACCTTC.

The chain couples TRBV20-1 to TRBJ1-5; possible D gene TRBD1, 5 bases. The CDR3 sequence is 15 residues long. Germline loops: CDR1 DFQATT, CDR2 SNEGSKA (reference sequence). The V end was cut by 3 bases, the J end by 3 bases, with 15 bases between. CDR3 region: CSASPRGGTNQPQHF. Here the CDR3 DNA reads TGCAGTGCTAGTCCGCGGGGGGGTACCAATCAGCCCCAGCATTTT.